One sample yielded the 5 T cell receptor beta chains listed below, sequenced in a study of T cell responses to AZD1222 COVID-19 vaccine. Data came from immunoSEQ multiplex PCR; TCRdb stores just in-frame clones and leaves some out. This sample yields 140,000 or so clones, of which approximately 90% are seen a single time; 3% to 4% belongs to the top ten. The specimen comprised peripheral blood, sampled 28 days after the second AZD1222 dose. These receptors all stem from an adult who received the AZD1222 COVID-19 vaccine.

The rearrangement links TRBV5-1 to TRBJ2-3, with TRBD2 identical over 9 bases. Trimming took 0 bases from V and 3 from J; bases not matched to a gene: 5. Germline V gives CDR1 SGHRS, CDR2 YFSETQ. This CDR3 has 16 amino acids. CDR3 region: CASSLGASGETDTQYF. Written as DNA, the CDR3 is TGCGCCAGCAGCTTGGGAGCTAGCGGGGAAACAGATACGCAGTATTTT.

Only one count was recorded for this clone. This rearrangement joins TRBV7-9 to TRBJ1-1; D not certain. Germline assignment: CDR1 SEHNR and CDR2 FQNEAQ (reference sequence). The CDR3 covers 15 residues. V lost 0 bases and J lost 1, with 9 bases in between. CDR3 in amino acids: CASSLAAGKNTEAFF. In nucleotides, the CDR3 is TGTGCCAGCAGCTTAGCGGCGGGGAAGAACACTGAAGCTTTCTTT.

Remarks on this clone: One end of the junction fails to match germline, which may point to a read error. The rearrangement uses TRBV12-3 or TRBV12-4 and TRBJ2-7; no firm D call. There are 11 residues in the CDR3. CDR3 sequence reads: CASTLGREQYF. The CDR3 nucleotides are TGTGCCAGCACTTTAGGGCGCGAGCAGTACTTC.

This clone occurred a few times. The chain employs TRBV6-5 and TRBJ2-5; 8 bases fit TRBD1. The junction had 5 bases not matched to a gene; V was cut back by 4 bases and J by 1 base. The V gene's germline CDR1 is MNHEY and CDR2 SVGAGI. The CDR3 is 15 residues long. CDR3 nucleotide sequence: TGTGCCAGCAGTTCCCCAGGACAGGGCCAAGAGACCCAGTACTTC. Translation gives CASSSPGQGQETQYF.

The chain carries TRBV18 and TRBJ2-1; a possible D gene is TRBD2 (5 bases). Germline V gives CDR1 KGHSH, CDR2 LQKENI. Trimming shortened V by 1 base and J by 0 bases, and 10 bases separated the two germline ends. The length of the CDR3 is 16 residues. CDR3 DNA sequence: TGTGCCAGCTCACCACAGAGGGAGAGCTCCTACAATGAGCAGTTCTTC. Its translation: CASSPQRESSYNEQFF.